This T cell receptor beta chain was observed in a study of T-cell memory formation after mild COVID-19. The germline CDR1 and CDR2 sequences are SGHRS and YFSETQ. The CDR3 extends over 14 amino acids. V shed 2 bases and J shed 4 bases, with 12 bases lying between them. Each CDR3 protein is one row after TCRdb ran MiXCR on the 5' RACE reads. The sample has 550,000 to 700,000 distinct CDR3 sequences; about a sixth are singletons. The TCR sequence derives from an adult woman who had mild COVID-19 (a few samples of this study predate the infection). Cell type and time point are not known. The chain employs TRBV5-1 and TRBJ2-5; D is ambiguous. Material for sequencing was PBMCs or a T cell subset sorted from them (not recorded which). The CDR3 DNA is TGCGCCAGCAGCTTCTTTTCCGCTCTAGAGACCCAGTACTTC. It specifies CASSFFSALETQYF.